The clone carrying this TCR beta chain showed up just a few times. The method was immunoSEQ multiplex PCR; TCRdb's version includes in-frame clones alone and lacks a portion of them. The sample lists tens of thousands of clones; around 89% were seen once. Trimming cost V 4 bases and J 6 bases, with 14 bases left between them. This CDR3 is 14 amino acids long. The germline CDR1 and CDR2 sequences are SGHKS and YYEKEE (reference sequence). These data belong to a study of T cell changes during pregnancy in multiple sclerosis. This material consisted of CD4+ T cells from peripheral blood mononuclear cells, taken in the first trimester of pregnancy. This chain joins TRBV5-5 and TRBJ2-1; D ambiguous. The source of this sequence is a female donor in good health, enrolled as a control in a pregnancy study. As DNA, the CDR3 is TGTGCCAGCAGCCCCGAGGTCGGTCGCAATGAGCAGTTCTTC. Its translation: CASSPEVGRNEQFF.